This entry lists 22 T cell receptor beta chains sequenced from one sample in a study of blood T cell repertoires in COVID-19. The method was immunoSEQ multiplex PCR; TCRdb's version includes in-frame clones alone and lacks a portion of them. Of fewer than 150,000 clones detected, roughly 79% appear once; the ten largest clones hold 10% to 14%. Sequenced material: peripheral blood. Receptors were obtained from a human donor in a cohort sampled during active COVID-19.

This chain joins TRBV6-5 and TRBJ2-7; TRBD1 agrees at 9 bases. The CDR3 has 16 residues. V was clipped by 0 bases and J by 3 bases; unmatched bases: 6. Germline loops: CDR1 MNHEY, CDR2 SVGAGI. The CDR3 nucleotides are TGTGCCAGCAGTTACTCAGGGGAGACAGGGGGCTACGAGCAGTACTTC. The encoded protein is CASSYSGETGGYEQYF.

This chain uses TRBV6-5 with TRBJ2-7, with TRBD1 matching over 7 bases. The CDR3 is 12 amino acids. J was trimmed by 11 bases and V by 6 bases; bases with no gene match: 10. CDR1 and CDR2 from the germline V gene are MNHEY and SVGAGI. In DNA, the CDR3 is TGTGCCAGCAGCATGGTACAGGGGCAAAAGTACTTC. It is translated as CASSMVQGQKYF.

The chain employs TRBV6-5 and TRBJ1-5, with 8 bases fitting TRBD1. V lost 6 bases to trimming and J lost 4 bases; unmatched junction nucleotides: 8. The CDR3 spans 15 residues. Germline V gives CDR1 MNHEY, CDR2 SVGAGI. CDR3 protein: CASRPTGVANQPQHF. CDR3 DNA: TGTGCCAGCAGGCCGACAGGGGTGGCAAATCAGCCCCAGCATTTT.

In this sample, this clone turned up a few times. The genes are TRBV4-1 and TRBJ2-7, with 7 bases aligning to TRBD1. The CDR3 spans 14 residues. Germline assignment: CDR1 MGHRA and CDR2 YSYEKL. Trimming cost V 5 bases and J 2 bases; bases outside gene matches: 6. This CDR3 is CASSARQGTYEQYF. The CDR3 DNA reads as TGCGCCAGCAGCGCCCGACAGGGCACCTACGAGCAGTACTTC.

This clone was picked up one time. The gene calls are TRBV10-1 and TRBJ1-1; D uncertain. Germline V gene data show CDR1 as WNHNN and CDR2 as SYGVQD (reference sequence). Trimming took 0 bases from V and 5 from J, leaving 4 bases between them. The CDR3 contains 12 residues. This CDR3 reads CASSESQTEAFF. CDR3 DNA sequence: TGCGCCAGCAGTGAGTCCCAGACTGAAGCTTTCTTT.

This clone turned up a few times. The CDR3: CSASGSGDSPLHF. The CDR3 DNA follows: TGCAGTGCTAGTGGGTCGGGGGATTCACCCCTCCACTTT. V gene TRBV20-1 combines with J gene TRBJ1-6, with D possibly being TRBD1 (5 bases). Germline V CDR1 and CDR2: DFQATT, SNEGSKA (reference sequence). CDR3 length: 13 amino acids. Trimming pared 3 bases from V and 8 bases from J, leaving 11 bases between.

The rearrangement links TRBV28 to TRBJ1-4, with 11 bases that match TRBD1. This CDR3 is built from 16 residues. The V gene's germline CDR1 is MDHEN and CDR2 SYDVKM. J lost 8 bases, V lost 6 bases, and 11 bases had no gene match. CDR3 residues: CASSLLPGTGGEKLFF. DNA of the CDR3: TGTGCCAGCAGCCTGCTCCCCGGGACAGGGGGAGAAAAACTGTTTTTT. Full variable domain (outside the CDR3, taken from reference TRBV28 and TRBJ1-4): DVKVTQSSRYLVKRTGEKVFLECVQDMDHENMFWYRQDPGLGLRLIYFSYDVKMKEKGDIPEGYSVSREKKERFSLILESASTNQTSMYLCASSLLPGTGGEKLFFGSGTQLSVL.

The chain couples TRBV5-1 to TRBJ2-1, with 10 positions matching TRBD1. Trimming cost V 4 bases and J 3 bases; bases outside gene matches: 4. This CDR3 region has 15 residues. Germline V gene data show CDR1 as SGHRS and CDR2 as YFSETQ. The CDR3 region is CASSPGQGRYNEQFF. CDR3 coding DNA: TGCGCCAGCAGCCCGGGACAGGGGCGCTACAATGAGCAGTTCTTC.

The chain uses TRBV19 and TRBJ2-1, with D perhaps matching TRBD2 (6 bases). The length of the CDR3 is 17 residues. Trimming pared 5 bases from V and 0 bases from J, leaving 17 bases between. Germline V gene data show CDR1 as LNHDA and CDR2 as SQIVND (reference sequence). Here the CDR3 reads CASSSFLGGSSYNEQFF. Written as DNA, the CDR3 is TGTGCCAGTAGTTCTTTCCTCGGGGGAAGCTCCTACAATGAGCAGTTCTTC. Full variable domain (remainder filled in from reference TRBV19 and TRBJ2-1): DGGITQSPKYLFRKEGQNVTLSCEQNLNHDAMYWYRQDPGQGLRLIYYSQIVNDFQKGDIAEGYSVSREKKESFPLTVTSAQKNPTAFYLCASSSFLGGSSYNEQFFGPGTRLTVL.

This chain connects TRBV5-5 to TRBJ2-3; 9 positions agree with TRBD1. J lost 0 bases, V lost 3 bases, and 2 bases had no gene match. The CDR3 consists of 15 residues. In germline, CDR1 is SGHKS, CDR2 YYEKEE (reference sequence). This CDR3 is CASSWTGASTDTQYF. Written as DNA, the CDR3 is TGTGCCAGCAGCTGGACAGGGGCTAGCACAGATACGCAGTATTTT. The full variable domain, rest sourced from reference TRBV5-5 and TRBJ2-3, is DAGVTQSPTHLIKTRGQQVTLRCSPISGHKSVSWYQQVLGQGPQFIFQYYEKEERGRGNFPDRFSARQFPNYSSELNVNALLLGDSALYLCASSWTGASTDTQYFGPGTRLTVL.

The V gene is TRBV6-5, the J gene TRBJ1-4, with a tentative D call TRBD1 (5 bases). With 4 bases removed from V and 6 bases from J, the gap between germline ends came to 12 bases. The germline V gene encodes CDR1 MNHEY and CDR2 SVGAGI. This CDR3 has 14 amino acids. CDR3 nucleotide sequence: TGTGCCAGCAGTTCCCACGGGGGGGATGAAAAACTGTTTTTT. Its protein product is CASSSHGGDEKLFF.

V gene TRBV10-1 combines with J gene TRBJ1-5; 7 bases agree with TRBD1. CDR1 WNHNN and CDR2 SYGVQD come from the germline V gene (reference sequence). CDR3 length: 15 residues. Unmatched junction bases numbered 5, after V lost 6 bases and J lost 0 bases. The CDR3 reads CASRVGQSSNQPQHF. The CDR3 coding sequence is TGCGCCAGCAGGGTGGGACAGAGTAGCAATCAGCCCCAGCATTTT.

This chain uses TRBV3-1 (or the pseudogene TRBV3-2) with TRBJ2-1; maybe TRBD2 (6 bases). V was cut by 1 base and J by 14 bases, with 12 bases left in between. Germline V gives CDR1 LGHDT, CDR2 YNNKEL (reference sequence). The length of the CDR3 is 12 residues. DNA of the CDR3: TGTGCCAGCAGCCAAGGTCCCGGCGGGGAGTTCTTC. Protein: CASSQGPGGEFF.

This chain links TRBV29-1 with TRBJ2-3; the D gene is possibly TRBD2 (7 bases). This CDR3 has 13 amino acids. In germline, CDR1 is SQVTM, CDR2 ANQGSEA. The ends were cut back, 4 bases at V and 3 bases at J, with 11 bases in the middle. The CDR3 region has the DNA TGCAGCGTTGGTGAGGGGGGGACAGATACGCAGTATTTT. The encoded protein is CSVGEGGTDTQYF.

Here the CDR3 DNA reads TGTGCCAGCAGTCCCCGAAGAGGGGGAGACACCGGGGAGCTGTTTTTT. This gives the protein CASSPRRGGDTGELFF. The rearrangement uses TRBV6-2 or TRBV6-3 and TRBJ2-2; D perhaps matches TRBD1 (6 bases). The germline V gene has CDR1 MNHEY and CDR2 SVGEGT. The CDR3 is 16 amino acids. Trimming stripped 5 bases from V and 3 bases from J, with 16 bases between.

The chain employs TRBV21-1 and TRBJ2-7; TRBD1, the table's D call, lacks a check against the DNA. TRBV21-1 is a pseudogene. The CDR3 extends over 14 amino acids. CDR3 sequence reads: CASSRRDRGYEQYF. The CDR3 DNA is TGTGCCAGCAGCCGACGGGACAGGGGATACGAGCAGTACTTC.

The chain links TRBV7-2 to TRBJ2-3, with 9 bases identical to TRBD2. Germline-derived CDR1 and CDR2 are SGHTA and FQGNSA. The CDR3 sequence is 17 residues long. The J segment lost 5 bases and the V segment lost 2 bases, leaving 11 bases of the junction unmatched. The CDR3 protein is CASSLQGSGGGGDTQYF. The CDR3 coding sequence is TGTGCCAGCAGCTTACAGGGGTCCGGCGGGGGGGGAGATACGCAGTATTTT.

The chain links TRBV7-8 to TRBJ1-1, with 7 bases aligning to TRBD1. The CDR3 totals 12 residues. The ends lost 5 bases at V and 4 bases at J; junction bases unmatched: 1. Germline V gene sequence: CDR1 SGHVS, CDR2 FQNEAQ. DNA of the CDR3: TGTGCCAGCAGCCCAGGGGGCACTGAAGCTTTCTTT. This encodes CASSPGGTEAFF. The full variable domain, its missing parts supplied by reference TRBV7-8 and TRBJ1-1, is GAGVSQSPRYKVAKRGQDVALRCDPISGHVSLFWYQQALGQGPEFLTYFQNEAQLDKSGLPSDRFFAERPEGSVSTLKIQRTQQEDSAVYLCASSPGGTEAFFGQGTRLTVV.

This sequence joins TRBV28 and TRBJ1-3; 8 positions match TRBD1. V shed 4 bases, J shed 4 bases, and the junction held 0 bases outside the gene matches. This CDR3 spans 13 amino acids. Germline CDR1 MDHEN, CDR2 SYDVKM. The CDR3 reads CASSSGGGNTIYF. As DNA, the CDR3 is TGTGCCAGCAGTTCAGGGGGCGGAAACACCATATATTTT. The full variable domain, with the rest looked up from reference TRBV28 and TRBJ1-3, is DVKVTQSSRYLVKRTGEKVFLECVQDMDHENMFWYRQDPGLGLRLIYFSYDVKMKEKGDIPEGYSVSREKKERFSLILESASTNQTSMYLCASSSGGGNTIYFGEGSWLTVV.

The chain has TRBV6-5 and TRBJ2-7; tentatively, D is TRBD2 (5 bases). CDR1 is MNHEY, CDR2 SVGAGI, per germline. This CDR3 is 15 amino acids long. Deletions cut 3 bases from V and 2 bases from J, with 14 bases between. The CDR3 protein is CASSYGWSGTYEQYF. The CDR3 bases are TGTGCCAGCAGTTATGGGTGGTCCGGGACCTACGAGCAGTACTTC.

In this sample, this clone turned up once. The rearrangement joins TRBV28 to TRBJ1-5; D is unresolved. There are 18 residues in the CDR3. Trimming stripped 6 bases from V and 0 bases from J, with 21 bases between. From germline, CDR1 is MDHEN and CDR2 SYDVKM. The CDR3 region is CASRRPPGISYSNQPQHF. In DNA form, the CDR3 reads TGTGCCAGCAGACGACCCCCCGGGATCTCCTATAGCAATCAGCCCCAGCATTTT.

V is TRBV4-1 and J is TRBJ2-1; maybe TRBD2 (6 bases). The germline V and J ends were trimmed by 4 bases and 0 bases, with 13 bases remaining between them. CDR3 size: 16 residues. Germline CDR1 is MGHRA and CDR2 is YSYEKL. The CDR3 DNA reads TGCGCCAGCAGCCCAATCCCGACTAGCTCCTACAATGAGCAGTTCTTC. It codes for CASSPIPTSSYNEQFF.